A single sample gave rise to the 27 T cell receptor beta chains below, sequenced in a study of blood T cell repertoires in COVID-19. Data came from immunoSEQ multiplex PCR; TCRdb stores just in-frame clones and leaves some out. Here the sample spans around 130,000 clones, approximately 85% being singletons. Sequenced material: peripheral blood. The receptor source for this set is a man aged 50 or older with acute or convalescent COVID-19.

This sequence joins TRBV7-9 and TRBJ1-4, with no clear D. V was shortened by 2 bases and J by 0 bases, with 13 bases between the two germline ends. The CDR3 loop spans 17 amino acids. Germline V gene lookup returns CDR1 SEHNR and CDR2 FQNEAQ (reference sequence). CDR3 sequence: CASSLNGRAATNEKLFF. CDR3 DNA: TGTGCCAGCAGCTTAAATGGGCGGGCAGCAACTAATGAAAAACTGTTTTTT.

In DNA form, the CDR3 reads TGTGCCTGGAGTGTAGGGGCGTACCAAGAGACCCAGTACTTC. Its protein is CAWSVGAYQETQYF. The chain combines TRBV30 with TRBJ2-5, with a tentative D call TRBD1 (5 bases). Between the trimmed V and J ends, which lost 0 bases and 0 bases, there was a span of 8 bases. CDR1 and CDR2 from the germline V gene are GTSNPN and SVGIG (reference sequence). The CDR3 length is 14 residues.

CDR3 region: CASSSTGTSGITDTQYF. CDR3 in DNA: TGTGCCAGCAGCTCCACAGGGACTAGCGGGATCACAGATACGCAGTATTTT. The J gene is TRBJ2-3, the V gene TRBV7-3; the match to TRBD2 covers 13 bases. The CDR3 runs 17 residues. Germline values: CDR1 SGHTA, CDR2 FQGTGA. J lost 2 bases, V lost 4 bases, and 6 bases had no gene match.

The chain is built from TRBV6-5 and TRBJ2-1; 12 bases map to TRBD2. Germline V lookup: CDR1 MNHEY, CDR2 SVGAGI. Unmatched junction bases numbered 4, after V lost 1 base and J lost 9 bases. The CDR3 covers 15 residues. As DNA, the CDR3 is TGTGCCAGCAGTTACTACGCTAGCGGGAGGGGTGAGCAGTTCTTC. It is translated as CASSYYASGRGEQFF.

The chain carries TRBV5-5 and TRBJ1-1, with TRBD1 as a possible D gene (6 bases). The CDR3 has 15 amino acids. Germline CDR1 SGHKS, CDR2 YYEKEE (reference sequence). V was shortened by 0 bases and J by 2 bases, with 11 bases between the two germline ends. CDR3 bases: TGTGCCAGCAGCTTGGTCTGGGGGCTCAACACTGAAGCTTTCTTT. It is translated as CASSLVWGLNTEAFF.

V gene TRBV28 combines with J gene TRBJ1-1; TRBD1 matches at 8 bases. This CDR3 contains 15 residues. CDR1 and CDR2 from the germline V gene are MDHEN and SYDVKM. V gave up 6 bases and J gave up 4 bases; unmatched junction bases: 10. The CDR3 DNA is TGTGCCAGCAGGCCTGGGACAGGCTCGGCCACTGAAGCTTTCTTT. Residues: CASRPGTGSATEAFF.

This sequence joins TRBV11-2 and TRBJ2-7; D perhaps matches TRBD2 (6 bases). The CDR3 is 15 amino acids. Trimming took off 0 bases at V and 4 bases at J, with 13 bases between the two ends. CDR1 and CDR2 (germline): SGHAT, FQNNGV. The CDR3 bases are TGTGCCAGCAGCTTAGATCGGGGGTTATCATACGAGCAGTACTTC. This translates into CASSLDRGLSYEQYF.

The chain couples TRBV9 to TRBJ2-3, with 12 positions matching TRBD2. The CDR3 is made up of 19 amino acids. The germline CDR1 and CDR2 sequences are SGDLS and YYNGEE. With V trimmed by 3 bases and J by 1 base, 12 bases remained unmatched. The CDR3 sequence: CASSGPGLAGLSRTDTQYF. CDR3 in DNA: TGTGCCAGCAGCGGACCGGGACTAGCGGGCCTTTCCCGCACAGATACGCAGTATTTT.

DNA of the CDR3: TGTGCCTGGAACCGGGGAACGGCGGCCCCCACCTTAAGCAATCAGCCCCAGCATTTT. As protein: CAWNRGTAAPTLSNQPQHF. The chain links TRBV30 to TRBJ1-5; D is undetermined. This CDR3 is 19 amino acids long. Germline V CDR1 and CDR2: GTSNPN, SVGIG (reference sequence). Trimming cost V 4 bases and J 1 base, with 26 bases left between them.

The CDR3 nucleotides read TGTGCCAGCAGTGAATGGACAAGGGAATACAATGAGCAGTTCTTC. Translation: CASSEWTREYNEQFF. The genes are TRBV6-1 and TRBJ2-1; D possibly corresponds to TRBD1 (5 bases). This CDR3 region has 15 residues. Germline V lookup: CDR1 MNHNS, CDR2 SASEGT. V was clipped by 2 bases and J by 4 bases, with 12 bases between them.

CDR3 sequence reads: CASSLYSGANVLTF. CDR3 bases: TGTGCCAGTAGTTTGTACTCTGGGGCCAACGTCCTGACTTTC. J is TRBJ2-6 and V is TRBV19, with no clear D. This CDR3 has 14 residues. V was cut by 5 bases and J by 0 bases, with 5 bases left in between. Germline CDR1 LNHDA, CDR2 SQIVND (reference sequence).

This sequence joins TRBV24-1 and TRBJ1-3; D gene uncertain. The CDR3 covers 16 residues. Germline lookup yields CDR1 KGHDR and CDR2 SFDVKD. Trimming removed 12 bases from V and 0 bases from J, with 20 bases in between. The CDR3 coding sequence is TGTGCCCCCCATGCGCCACCCATGTTCTCTGGAAACACCATATATTTT. It encodes CAPHAPPMFSGNTIYF.

This chain links TRBV19 with TRBJ1-5, with unresolved D. Between the trimmed V and J ends, which lost 5 bases and 2 bases, there was a span of 13 bases. The CDR3 covers 15 residues. Germline CDR1 is LNHDA and CDR2 is SQIVND (reference sequence). CDR3 DNA: TGTGCCAGTAGTTCTGGGTCCGGGGGCAATCAGCCCCAGCATTTT. It translates to CASSSGSGGNQPQHF. Complete variable domain (other parts from reference TRBV19 and TRBJ1-5): DGGITQSPKYLFRKEGQNVTLSCEQNLNHDAMYWYRQDPGQGLRLIYYSQIVNDFQKGDIAEGYSVSREKKESFPLTVTSAQKNPTAFYLCASSSGSGGNQPQHFGDGTRLSIL.

This chain joins TRBV28 and TRBJ1-2, with TRBD1 matching 8 bases. CDR3 size: 15 residues. Looked up from germline, CDR1 is MDHEN and CDR2 is SYDVKM. The V segment lost 5 bases and the J segment 6 bases; nucleotides outside the gene matches: 11. The chain's CDR3 is CASSTQLGQGDGYTF. In nucleotides, the CDR3 is TGTGCCAGCAGTACCCAGCTCGGACAGGGAGATGGCTACACCTTC.

This chain links TRBV27 with TRBJ1-1, with D maybe TRBD1 (6 bases). The germline CDR1 and CDR2 sequences are MNHEY and SMNVEV (reference sequence). The CDR3 has 15 residues. The V gene lost 3 bases and the J gene lost 0 bases, with 11 bases spanning the gap. CDR3 DNA sequence: TGTGCCAGCAGTTTCAGGGGAAGGTTGAACACTGAAGCTTTCTTT. It codes for CASSFRGRLNTEAFF.

The chain couples TRBV6-5 to TRBJ2-7; D might be TRBD2 (6 bases). V gave up 2 bases and J gave up 0 bases, with 11 bases separating them. This CDR3 has 15 amino acids. CDR1 is MNHEY, CDR2 SVGAGI, per germline. This CDR3 is CASSYGGLNSYEQYF. The CDR3 region has the DNA TGTGCCAGCAGTTACGGGGGGTTGAACTCCTACGAGCAGTACTTC.

The rearrangement links TRBV2 to TRBJ1-4; D call uncertain. Trimming left V 7 bases short and J 7 bases short, with 16 bases between. CDR3 size: 14 residues. Germline assignment: CDR1 SNHLY and CDR2 FYNNEI. The CDR3 protein is CASKMGGAGEKLFF. The DNA of the CDR3 is TGTGCCAGCAAAATGGGAGGAGCGGGTGAAAAACTGTTTTTT.

V is TRBV5-1 and J is TRBJ2-7, with 11 bases aligning to TRBD2. This CDR3 is 17 amino acids long. V lost 2 bases to trimming and J lost 4 bases; unmatched junction nucleotides: 11. Germline CDR1 is SGHRS and CDR2 is YFSETQ. This chain's CDR3 is CASSLAALAGVGYEQYF. CDR3 bases: TGCGCCAGCAGCTTAGCGGCACTAGCGGGAGTCGGTTACGAGCAGTACTTC. The full variable domain, rest sourced from reference TRBV5-1 and TRBJ2-7, is KAGVTQTPRYLIKTRGQQVTLSCSPISGHRSVSWYQQTPGQGLQFLFEYFSETQRNKGNFPGRFSGRQFSNSRSEMNVSTLELGDSALYLCASSLAALAGVGYEQYFGPGTRLTVT.

This chain uses TRBV11-3 with TRBJ2-1, with D perhaps TRBD1 (7 bases). The CDR3 spans 15 residues. The germline V gene encodes CDR1 SGHNT and CDR2 YENEEA. Trimming pared 5 bases from V and 3 bases from J, leaving 14 bases between. The CDR3 spells CASSTRQGGYNEQFF. DNA for the CDR3: TGTGCCAGCAGCACAAGACAGGGAGGCTACAATGAGCAGTTCTTC.

V is TRBV19 and J is TRBJ1-4; D perhaps matches TRBD1 (5 bases). This CDR3 spans 15 amino acids. Germline V gene data show CDR1 as LNHDA and CDR2 as SQIVND (reference sequence). Trimming pared 4 bases from V and 3 bases from J, leaving 12 bases between. The CDR3 reads CASSRQGLPNEKLFF. The CDR3 DNA follows: TGTGCCAGTAGTAGGCAGGGCCTGCCTAATGAAAAACTGTTTTTT.

This clone was seen a handful of times. This chain joins TRBV12-1 and TRBJ1-2; the tabulated D call, TRBD1, remains unverified against the DNA. TRBV12-1 constitutes a pseudogene. The CDR3 spans 14 residues. The CDR3 region is CASRPCPPGAGYTF. Here the CDR3 DNA reads TGTGCCAGCAGACCATGCCCGCCAGGGGCAGGCTACACCTTC.

The rearrangement links TRBV7-8 to TRBJ2-7; maybe TRBD1 (6 bases). CDR1 and CDR2 (germline): SGHVS, FQNEAQ. The V end lost 4 bases, the J end lost 3 bases, and 19 bases lay between the germline ends. This CDR3 is 16 amino acids long. The CDR3 DNA sequence: TGTGCCAGCAGCTCGTTCCGGGACACCATTGACTACGAGCAGTACTTC. Protein sequence: CASSSFRDTIDYEQYF.

The rearrangement uses TRBV2 and TRBJ1-2; 7 positions match TRBD1. The CDR3 is made up of 15 amino acids. The germline V gene encodes CDR1 SNHLY and CDR2 FYNNEI. Germline trimming cut 6 bases from V and 5 bases from J; bases unmatched to any gene: 12. This CDR3 is CASSAKDRIFYGYTF. The CDR3 DNA sequence: TGTGCCAGCAGCGCCAAGGACAGGATTTTTTATGGCTACACCTTC.

The chain employs TRBV18 and TRBJ2-7; 7 bases fit TRBD2. The CDR3 is 14 amino acids. The germline V gene encodes CDR1 KGHSH and CDR2 LQKENI. The V segment lost 3 bases and the J segment 5 bases; nucleotides outside the gene matches: 7. The chain's CDR3 is CASSPGLVNDEQYF. The CDR3 bases are TGTGCCAGCTCACCTGGACTAGTAAACGACGAGCAGTACTTC.

This sequence joins TRBV3-1 (or the pseudogene TRBV3-2) and TRBJ1-1; D is ambiguous. The CDR3 extends over 13 amino acids. The germline V gene encodes CDR1 LGHDT and CDR2 YNNKEL (reference sequence). Trimming cost V 3 bases and J 8 bases, with 13 bases left between them. The CDR3 DNA reads as TGTGCCAGCAGCCAGGGGTGGGGAGTCGAAGCTTTCTTT. As protein: CASSQGWGVEAFF.

The chain joins TRBV2 to TRBJ1-4; D remains ambiguous. The CDR3 runs 14 residues. Germline V gene lookup returns CDR1 SNHLY and CDR2 FYNNEI. V was trimmed by 0 bases and J by 8 bases, leaving 10 bases between them. The CDR3 sequence: CASSEAPEAEKLFF. CDR3 bases: TGTGCCAGCAGTGAAGCGCCGGAGGCCGAAAAACTGTTTTTT.

This rearrangement joins TRBV5-1 to TRBJ2-2; 7 bases align to TRBD2. Germline V CDR1 and CDR2: SGHRS, YFSETQ. The CDR3 covers 16 residues. After removal of 4 bases from V and 0 bases from J, the junction contained 6 bases not matched to a gene. CDR3 sequence: CASSGRGSANTGELFF. CDR3 DNA sequence: TGCGCCAGCAGCGGGCGCGGGAGCGCGAACACCGGGGAGCTGTTTTTT. Full variable domain (outside the CDR3, taken from reference TRBV5-1 and TRBJ2-2): KAGVTQTPRYLIKTRGQQVTLSCSPISGHRSVSWYQQTPGQGLQFLFEYFSETQRNKGNFPGRFSGRQFSNSRSEMNVSTLELGDSALYLCASSGRGSANTGELFFGEGSRLTVL.